The source of this T cell receptor (beta chain) is a study of T cell clones after liver transplantation. Study details: Without induction therapy, subjects received standard immunosuppression until 12-24 months post-transplant. General observations from the study: In most of the 8 subjects, circulating graft-donor-reactive CD4 TCRbeta sequences fell significantly after transplant.

With regard to this clone: Antigen specificity is unknown.

Measured with immunoSEQ multiplex PCR; TCRdb has only the in-frame clones, and not every one. Of around 100,000 clones in the sample, about 86% were seen once. This TCR came from a human patient who received a liver transplant. Among the T cells, some may be from the graft donor. The sequences come from CD4+ T cells from blood, collected around 49 months after liver transplant.

The CDR3 sequence is CASSQDPGRADSYNEQFF. In DNA, the CDR3 is TGCGCCAGCAGCCAAGATCCAGGGCGGGCCGACTCCTACAATGAGCAGTTCTTC. The V and J genes are TRBV4-3 and TRBJ2-1; D may match TRBD1 or TRBD2 (5 bases each). CDR3 length: 18 residues. CDR1 and CDR2 from the germline V gene are LGHNA and YSLEER. V dropped 0 bases and J dropped 0 bases, with 15 bases sitting between them.